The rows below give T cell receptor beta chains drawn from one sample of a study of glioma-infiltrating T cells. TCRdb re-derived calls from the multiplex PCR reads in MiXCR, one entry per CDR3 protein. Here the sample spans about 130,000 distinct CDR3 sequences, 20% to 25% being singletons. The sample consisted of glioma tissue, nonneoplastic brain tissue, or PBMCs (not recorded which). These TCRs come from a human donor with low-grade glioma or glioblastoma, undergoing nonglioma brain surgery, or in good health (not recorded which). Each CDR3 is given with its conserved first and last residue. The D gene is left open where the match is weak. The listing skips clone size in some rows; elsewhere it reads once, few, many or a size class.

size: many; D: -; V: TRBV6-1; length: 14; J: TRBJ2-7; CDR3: CTSSKVRDAYEQYF; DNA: TGTACCAGCAGTAAAGTTCGGGACGCCTACGAGCAGTACTTC
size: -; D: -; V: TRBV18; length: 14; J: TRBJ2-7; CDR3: CASSQEQAYAEQYF; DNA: TGTGCCAGCTCGCAGGAACAGGCCTACGCCGAGCAGTACTTC
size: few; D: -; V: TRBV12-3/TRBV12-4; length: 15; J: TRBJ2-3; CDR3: CASTTDLGGWDTQYF; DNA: TGTGCCAGCACCACCGATCTCGGGGGATGGGATACGCAGTATTTT
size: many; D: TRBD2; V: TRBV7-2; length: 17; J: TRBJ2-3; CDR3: CASSARPGTSGRDTQYF; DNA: TGTGCCAGCAGCGCGCGCCCCGGGACTAGCGGGAGGGATACGCAGTATTTT
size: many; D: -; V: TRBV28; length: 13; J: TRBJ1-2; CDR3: CASTTGSGYGYTF; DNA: TGTGCCAGTACAACAGGATCCGGCTATGGCTACACCTTC
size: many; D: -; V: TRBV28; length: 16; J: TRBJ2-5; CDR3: CASSLALGQHQETQYF; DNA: TGTGCCAGCAGTTTAGCCCTTGGACAGCACCAAGAGACCCAGTACTTC
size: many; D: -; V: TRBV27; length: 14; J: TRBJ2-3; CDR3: CASSLSGTTDTQYF; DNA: TGTGCCAGCAGTTTATCCGGCACCACAGATACGCAGTATTTT
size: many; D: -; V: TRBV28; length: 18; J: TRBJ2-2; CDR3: CASSLGRGSQPNTGELFF; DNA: TGTGCCAGCAGTTTAGGTAGGGGGTCCCAACCGAACACCGGGGAGCTGTTTTTT
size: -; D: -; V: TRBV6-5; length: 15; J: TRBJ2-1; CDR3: CARSFGGSSYTAQFF; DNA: TGTGCCCGCAGTTTTGGTGGGAGCTCCTACACTGCGCAGTTCTTC
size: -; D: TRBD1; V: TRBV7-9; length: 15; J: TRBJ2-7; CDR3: CASSLAGTVTYEQHF; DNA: TGTGCCAGCAGCTTAGCCGGGACAGTTACCTACGAGCAGCACTTC
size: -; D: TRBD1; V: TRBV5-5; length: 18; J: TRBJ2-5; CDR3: CASSSKGGTGALQETQYF; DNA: TGTGCCAGCAGCTCAAAAGGGGGGACAGGAGCCTTACAAGAGACCCAGTACTTC
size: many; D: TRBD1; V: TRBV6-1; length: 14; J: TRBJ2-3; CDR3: CASRDRGGTDTQYF; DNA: TGTGCCAGCAGGGACAGGGGCGGCACAGATACGCAGTATTTT
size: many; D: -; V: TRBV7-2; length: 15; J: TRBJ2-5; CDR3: CASSASYISGETQYF; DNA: TGTGCCAGCAGCGCCAGCTACATAAGCGGAGAGACCCAGTACTTC
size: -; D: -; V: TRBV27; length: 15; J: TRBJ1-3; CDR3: CASSPGVTTENTIYF; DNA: TGTGCCAGCAGTCCGGGTGTTACCACTGAAAACACCATATATTTT
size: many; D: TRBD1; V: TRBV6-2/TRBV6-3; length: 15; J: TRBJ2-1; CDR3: CASSYSIQGANEQFF; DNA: TGTGCCAGCAGTTACTCTATACAGGGGGCGAATGAGCAGTTCTTC
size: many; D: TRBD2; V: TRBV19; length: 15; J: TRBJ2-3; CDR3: CASSTKLAAQDTQYF; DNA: TGTGCCAGTAGTACCAAACTAGCGGCCCAAGATACGCAGTATTTT
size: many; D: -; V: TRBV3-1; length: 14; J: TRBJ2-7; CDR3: CASSQPGVLYEQYF; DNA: TGTGCCAGCAGCCAACCAGGGGTGTTGTACGAGCAGTACTTC
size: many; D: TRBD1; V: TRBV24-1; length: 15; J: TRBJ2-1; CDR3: CATSDLRDRGGQQFF; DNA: TGTGCCACCAGTGATTTGAGAGACAGGGGTGGTCAGCAGTTCTTC
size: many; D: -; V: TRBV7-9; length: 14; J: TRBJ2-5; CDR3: CASSLEVIKTPAYF; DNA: TGTGCCAGCAGCTTAGAAGTCATCAAGACTCCGGCGTACTTC